The clone carrying this T cell receptor (beta chain) was picked up many times. Its target is unknown. The data originate from a study of identical twins. A universal primer site was added by template switching, and unique molecular identifiers were carried by the cDNA. TCRdb analysed the 5' RACE reads with MiXCR anew, one entry per CDR3 protein. Of 550,000 to 700,000 distinct CDR3 sequences in the sample, around a tenth were seen once. The CDR3 runs to 16 residues. Trimming took 3 bases from V and 0 from J; bases not matched to a gene: 11. CDR1 DFQATT and CDR2 SNEGSKA come from the germline V gene (reference sequence). Study-level results: Not following the same donors, the study drew its conclusions from cross-sectional statistical analysis.

This sample also belongs to another study, concerning yellow fever vaccine responses in identical twins.

The sample consisted of PBMCs. This rearrangement joins TRBV20-1 to TRBJ2-7; TRBD2 agrees at 7 bases. This clonotype was sampled from a woman between 18 and 30 years old in good health. Here the CDR3 reads CSASGGGRKASYEQYF. The CDR3 region has the DNA TGCAGTGCTAGTGGGGGGGGGAGGAAAGCCTCCTACGAGCAGTACTTC.